This TCR beta chain stems from a study of blood T cell repertoires in COVID-19 (dated by TCRdb to about 2020). Background for the entire study: Collaborator samples came from the United States, Italy and Spain and covered acute and convalescent phases of COVID-19. The material from the prospective study consisted of cDNA or gDNA derived from T cells, B-cell-depleted T cells, or PBMCs. Subjects who had been exposed to COVID-19, were actively infected with it, or had recovered from it provided the deeply sampled blood TCRbeta repertoires that made up the dataset. A freely available public database, intended as a resource for researchers studying the immune response to SARS-CoV-2, is where the repertoires were released. The samples were drawn from two sources: the first 160 participants of the ongoing ImmuneRACE study, and about 1,300 subjects contributed by 6 global collaborators. A de-identified subject ID, COVID-19 status, age in years and sex were almost always included in the sample metadata. HLA class I and class II types, where available, came from metadata supplied by the sample provider rather than from assay-based typing.

Findings and caveats that apply to the study as a whole: The quantity of clinical and demographic metadata differed by source and by participant and was supplied without curation.

This clone was recorded once. Its target antigen remains unknown. Nothing much larger sits one base from this clone, and base qualities are not available. TCRbeta CDR3 regions were amplified from genomic DNA using the immunoSEQ Assay, a bias-controlled multiplex PCR. The original methods were these. Within the assay, amplification of reference gene primers was used to estimate how many nucleated cells each sample contained. Sequence reads were collapsed and filtered to measure the absolute abundance of every unique TCRbeta CDR3 rearrangement. For each sample, productive Simpson clonality was calculated as the square root of Simpson's diversity index over productive rearrangements. TCRdb holds this immuneACCESS table with in-frame rearrangements only. Some clones are missing; in checked studies, unresolved V genes explain under half, and the rest has no known cause. V, J and clone size are taken as reported in that table, and D and trimming were inferred from the DNA itself. A total of about 320,000 clones appear in this sample, roughly 90% of them only once. Around 2.5% of the sample is held by the ten biggest clonotypes.

Enrolling through a virtual design, the prospective study's participants ranged in age from about 18 to 100 years and lived across 24 United States geographic areas. To assign participants to cohorts, the prospective study relied on clinical history that participants themselves reported in a screening survey and a study questionnaire. Recovered participants in ImmuneRACE Cohort 3 were defined as having two consecutive negative NP/OP PCR tests, clearance from a healthcare professional, or resolution of symptoms. Mobile phlebotomists in the prospective study collected whole blood, serum and a nasopharyngeal or oropharyngeal swab from every participant. Over an approximately 2-month period, participants in the prospective study had the option of providing additional blood draws and questionnaires. Before DNA extraction, blood samples from the prospective study were shipped at room temperature or frozen.

The TCR originated in a man aged 55 to 70 who had recovered from COVID-19. The sequenced sample consisted of PBMCs or T cells enriched from blood (not recorded which).

CDR3 protein: CASGRLAGEVPGELFF. The bases are TGTGCCAGCGGCCGACTAGCGGGGGAGGTCCCCGGGGAGCTGTTTTTT. The chain couples TRBV7-9 to TRBJ2-2, with 12 bases aligning to TRBD2. Via the germline V gene (reference sequence), CDR1 is SEHNR and CDR2 FQNEAQ. The CDR3 contains 16 residues, cysteine and phenylalanine counted. Solely the CDR3 DNA is kept, with 48 bases framed from the first base. V ends up 8 bases short and J 6 bases short, with an unmatched junction base count of 10.